The source of this T cell receptor beta chain is a study of T cell repertoires in cytomegalovirus infection. Study details: Public TCR beta signatures provided an indication of both CMV infection and a matching HLA type.

Using its own MiXCR run on the reads, TCRdb lists one record per CDR3 protein. The sample lists over 150,000 distinct CDR3 sequences, about a sixth occurring once. The V and J ends lost 4 bases and 7 bases respectively, with 14 bases between them. The CDR3 has 13 residues. Germline V gene lookup returns CDR1 SGDLS and CDR2 YYNGEE. V and J are TRBV9 and TRBJ1-2, with D possibly matching TRBD1 (5 bases). This TCR came from a human donor in good health (CMV status not recorded). Some clones in this sample may be carry-over from other donors' samples. The sample was CD8+ T cells from PBMCs. Here the CDR3 DNA reads TGTGCCAGCAGCAGAGCCGGGACCCTTGGCTACACCTTC. It translates to CASSRAGTLGYTF.